This TCR beta chain stems from a study of blood T cell repertoires in COVID-19. The overall study: The study drew acute and convalescent COVID-19 samples from the United States, Italy and Spain.

Profiling relied on immunoSEQ multiplex PCR, and the TCRdb table lists in-frame clones only, not all of them. The sample shows about 170,000 clones, roughly 91% of them seen only once. The CDR3 runs to 13 residues. Germline V gives CDR1 SGDLS, CDR2 YYNGEE. V was trimmed by 2 bases and J by 9 bases, leaving 12 bases between them. This chain uses TRBV9 with TRBJ2-1; perhaps TRBD1 as D (7 bases). This TCR was sampled from a man aged 50 or older who had recovered from COVID-19. Sequencing was carried out using peripheral blood. The CDR3 coding sequence is TGTGCCAGCAGCGTGGAGGGGGCTACTGAGCAGTTCTTC. Protein product: CASSVEGATEQFF.